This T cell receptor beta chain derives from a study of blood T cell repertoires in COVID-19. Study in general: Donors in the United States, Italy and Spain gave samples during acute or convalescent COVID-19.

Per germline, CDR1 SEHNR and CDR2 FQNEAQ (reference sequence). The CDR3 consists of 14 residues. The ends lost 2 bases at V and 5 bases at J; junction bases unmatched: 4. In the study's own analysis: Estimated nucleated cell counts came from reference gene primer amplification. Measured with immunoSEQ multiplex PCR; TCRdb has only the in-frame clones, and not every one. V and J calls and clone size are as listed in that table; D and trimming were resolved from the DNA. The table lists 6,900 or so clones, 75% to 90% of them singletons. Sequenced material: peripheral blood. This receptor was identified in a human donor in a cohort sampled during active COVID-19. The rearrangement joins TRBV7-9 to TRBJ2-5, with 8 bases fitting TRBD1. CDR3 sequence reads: CASSLQGAWETQYF. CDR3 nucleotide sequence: TGTGCCAGCAGCTTACAGGGGGCGTGGGAGACCCAGTACTTC.